This TCR beta chain emerged from a study of OX40 agonist ivuxolimab in advanced cancers. General observations from the study: Both CD4+ and CD8+ T cell populations in blood had undergone clonal expansion by week 6 at 0.1 to 3.0 mg/kg.

A word on this clone: The antigen remains undetermined.

Assay used: immunoSEQ multiplex PCR; TCRdb lists only in-frame clones, some missing. This table holds about 48,000 clones, more than 65% found once. This sequence was found in an adult with an advanced solid tumor such as melanoma, head and neck, liver or kidney cancer. Specimen: CD4+ or CD8+ T cells sorted from blood, collected in a trial of the OX40 agonist ivuxolimab.

The CDR3 here is CASSSYGFSGANVLTF. CDR3 coding DNA: TGTGCCAGCAGCTCTTACGGCTTTTCTGGGGCCAACGTCCTGACTTTC. V usage is TRBV5-4 and J usage is TRBJ2-6; D is uncertain. V was pared by 3 bases and J by 1 base, with 11 bases between. Germline V gene data show CDR1 as SGHNT and CDR2 as YYREEE (reference sequence). CDR3 length: 16 amino acids.